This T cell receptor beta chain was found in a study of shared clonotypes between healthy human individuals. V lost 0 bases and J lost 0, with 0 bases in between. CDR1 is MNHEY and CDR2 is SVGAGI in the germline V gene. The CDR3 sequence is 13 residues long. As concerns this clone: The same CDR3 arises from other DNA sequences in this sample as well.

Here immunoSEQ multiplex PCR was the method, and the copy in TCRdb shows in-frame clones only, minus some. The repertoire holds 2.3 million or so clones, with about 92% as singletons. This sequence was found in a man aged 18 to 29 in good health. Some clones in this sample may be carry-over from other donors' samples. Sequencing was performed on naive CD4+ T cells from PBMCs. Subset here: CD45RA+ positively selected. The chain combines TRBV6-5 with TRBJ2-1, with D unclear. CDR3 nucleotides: TGTGCCAGCAGTTACTCCTCCTACAATGAGCAGTTCTTC. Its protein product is CASSYSSYNEQFF.